The entry below gives a single TCR beta chain sequence along with its context. What this receptor recognizes is not known. The input lacks base qualities; no much larger clone sits a single base away. This sample was taken from a study of beta chain features in type 1 diabetes (dated by TCRdb to the late 2010s). Looking at the study overall: Mean age, gender distribution, total cell number and subset yield were not different between patients and healthy donors. Across all samples, 90 million to 130 million sorted cells were examined, and cell number per subset correlated strongly with RNA yield. The study compared TCRB repertoires of sorted circulating CD4+ T cell subsets between recently diagnosed type 1 diabetes patients and matched healthy donors. Regulatory and stem cell-like memory subsets were isolated from only 8 patients and roughly 8 healthy donors, whereas naive and central memory subsets came from all 30 or so donors.

The entire isolated RNA was reverse transcribed using the High Capacity cDNA Reverse Transcription Kit, and thus expressed TCRB transcripts were sequenced. Deep immunoSEQ sequencing was performed on naive, central memory and regulatory T cell samples, with an average of roughly 3.3 million total reads per sample. After sorted cells were lysed in RLT buffer, RNA was extracted with DNase-treated RNeasy Micro or Mini kits, with the choice depending on cell number. To prevent cross-contamination, every cell subset was processed on its own, while patient and healthy donor samples were processed together. Using the immunoSEQ multiplex PCR, TCRB sequences were amplified from cDNA into 87-bp fragments spanning the CDR3 region. Sequencing of the amplicons was performed on the Illumina HiSeq platform. The study's processing was this. PCR bias was computationally corrected using synthetic template baselines, reads within Hamming distance 2 were collapsed, and singletons that could not be merged were discarded. By aligning reads against IMGT, V, D and J genes, CDR3 length, and insertions or deletions at six rearrangement sites were assigned. Within each subset, clonotype counts were normalized to the number of sorted cells before true diversity and Gini coefficients were calculated with the tcR R package. The overlap coefficient, calculated on TCRB nucleotide sequences, was used to quantify repertoire sharing. Imported from immuneACCESS, the table was reduced by TCRdb to in-frame sequences with V and J called. These copies leave out some clones; in studies compared against another copy, an unresolved V gene accounts for under half, and the cause of the remainder is not known. Clonal size and the V and J genes are those of that table, whereas D and trimming came from the DNA. The sample table holds 130,000 or so clones, of which 9% to 9.5% were seen once. The ten largest clones represent about 0.66% of the sample.

After removal of 3 bases from V and 6 bases from J, the junction retains 9 bases not matched to a gene. For CDR1 and CDR2, the germline V gene (reference sequence) lists SSHAT and FNYEAQ. The CDR3 covers 16 residues, taking in both the cysteine and the phenylalanine. Only CDR3 DNA is held: 48 bases, read in frame from base 1. From each donor, a single peripheral blood sample of approximately 110 mL on average was drawn into heparinised tubes. Naive, central memory, regulatory and stem cell-like memory CD4+ T cells were sorted on a BD FACSAria II using a panel including CD45RO, CCR7, CD25, CD127, CD95 and CD27. All sorted populations exceeded 98% purity. PBMCs were separated immediately by Lymphoprep density gradient centrifugation and were stained directly, without being cultured. Samples were stained and sorted in pairs, with one healthy donor and one patient per experiment, so that batch effects were minimized.

The full study reports these points: Shorter templates might have been favored by PCR, but patient and control samples were amplified and corrected together, so both groups would have been affected equally by any skew. A moderate but significant shortening of TCRB CDR3 length was observed in type 1 diabetes patients in all four CD4+ subsets. At VDJ recombination sites, patients with type 1 diabetes made fewer insertions and deleted more nucleotides, a pattern implying thymic rearrangement abnormalities. Naive, central memory and regulatory TCRB repertoires appeared to be more alike among patients than among healthy donors. Only small numbers of individuals were included in the HLA sub-analyses, which left unresolved whether HLA type had any influence on TCRB rearrangement. Because cDNA rather than genomic DNA was sequenced, highly expressing activated cells could have been over-represented, although no difference in activation and CD3 levels was found between groups.

The TCR sequence derives from a man between 18 and 29 years old in good health. The chain links TRBV7-7 with TRBJ2-2; the central 8 bases match TRBD1. The material sequenced was central memory CD4+ T cells from blood. The bases read TGTGCCAGCAGCTTGCGGACAGGGTTAAGTTCCGGGGAGCTGTTTTTT. This sequence encodes CASSLRTGLSSGELFF.